The rows below give T cell receptor beta chains drawn from one sample of a study of cytomegalovirus exposure and HLA in healthy donors. TCRdb keeps only in-frame clones here, not all; method: immunoSEQ multiplex PCR. The data show over 70,000 clones, 70% to 90% seen once. The specimen was PBMCs. The receptors stem from a man between 18 and 29 years old in good health and CMV-seronegative. Each CDR3 is given with its conserved first and last residue. D genes are given only for firm matches. Some rows mark clone size as missing; the rest say once, few, many or name a class of expanded clone.

v_gene,abundance,j_gene,d_gene,CDR3aa,CDR3nt
TRBV19,.,TRBJ1-2,TRBD1,CASSRNRGKAYGYTF,TGTGCCAGTAGTAGGAACAGGGGAAAAGCCTATGGCTACACCTTC
TRBV10-2,.,TRBJ1-4,TRBD1,CASTRTGYSEKLFF,TGCGCCAGCACCCGGACAGGGTATAGTGAAAAACTGTTTTTT
TRBV7-6,.,TRBJ1-6,.,CASSLVEGVNSPLHF,TGTGCCAGCAGCTTAGTGGAGGGTGTAAATTCACCCCTCCACTTT
TRBV7-9,.,TRBJ2-7,TRBD1,CASTYRGSYEQYF,TGTGCCAGCACTTACAGGGGGTCCTACGAGCAGTACTTC
TRBV5-6,.,TRBJ2-7,.,CASSLTGPYYEQYF,TGTGCCAGCAGCTTGACAGGGCCTTACTACGAGCAGTACTTC
TRBV9,.,TRBJ1-2,TRBD1,CASSIPLRGTGGNGYTF,TGTGCCAGCAGCATACCGTTAAGGGGGACAGGGGGAAACGGCTACACCTTC
TRBV29-1,few,TRBJ2-1,TRBD2,CSVGTSGGAGGEQFF,TGCAGCGTGGGGACTAGCGGGGGGGCGGGGGGTGAGCAGTTCTTC
TRBV6-6,.,TRBJ2-3,TRBD2,CASRSHGAGTTDTQYF,TGTGCCAGCAGAAGCCACGGAGCGGGAACTACAGATACGCAGTATTTT
TRBV19,.,TRBJ1-1,TRBD1,CASSIGGGIGTGNTEAFF,TGTGCCAGTAGTATAGGCGGCGGGATCGGGACAGGGAACACTGAAGCTTTCTTT
TRBV15,few,TRBJ2-1,.,CATQGTAYNEQFF,TGTGCCACCCAGGGTACGGCCTACAATGAGCAGTTCTTC
TRBV11-2,once,TRBJ2-1,TRBD1,CASSRDRDMTNEQFF,TGTGCCAGCAGTCGGGACAGGGATATGACGAATGAGCAGTTCTTC
TRBV27,.,TRBJ2-7,TRBD2,CASSWTSGPYEQYF,TGTGCCAGCAGTTGGACTAGCGGACCCTACGAGCAGTACTTC
TRBV4-2,.,TRBJ2-5,.,CASSPLVEETQYF,TGTGCCAGCAGCCCGCTAGTGGAAGAGACCCAGTACTTC
TRBV14,.,TRBJ1-1,.,CASSYLDLNTPDAFF,TGTGCCAGCAGCTATTTGGACTTGAACACTCCTGACGCTTTCTTT
TRBV11-2,.,TRBJ1-3,.,CASRQWGVLNTIYF,TGTGCCAGCAGGCAATGGGGGGTATTGAACACCATATATTTT
TRBV7-9,.,TRBJ2-3,.,CASSLEARGADTQYF,TGTGCCAGCAGCTTAGAGGCCAGGGGCGCAGATACGCAGTATTTT